This T cell receptor (beta chain) was documented in a study of T-cell reconstitution after alpha-beta-depleted transplantation in children. Molecular barcoding with unique molecular identifiers was used for the TCRbeta library. MiXCR, run by TCRdb on the PCR reads, gives a single entry per CDR3 protein. The sample has some 240,000 distinct CDR3 sequences; about 8.8% are singletons. This CDR3 has 15 amino acids. After removal of 1 base from V and 6 bases from J, the junction contained 7 bases not matched to a gene. The V gene's germline CDR1 is SGHKS and CDR2 YYEKEE (reference sequence). This sample comprised PBMCs from the stem cell graft donor, obtained from the stem cell graft. The sequence derives from a human donor who donated a stem cell graft to a child with SCID. This chain links TRBV5-5 with TRBJ1-1; 9 bases line up with TRBD1. The CDR3 region is CASSLFRTGVAEAFF. In DNA, the CDR3 is TGTGCCAGCAGCTTGTTTCGGACAGGGGTTGCTGAAGCTTTCTTT.